This T cell receptor beta chain was identified in a study of T cell repertoires in cytomegalovirus infection. Study background: Public signatures in TCR beta pointed to CMV infection and matching HLA type.

Using its own MiXCR run on the reads, TCRdb lists one record per CDR3 protein. The repertoire holds about 230,000 distinct CDR3 sequences, with over 20% as singletons. This CDR3 comprises 12 residues. Germline V gene sequence: CDR1 SGHNT, CDR2 YYREEE (reference sequence). Study-wide results and limits: The ex vivo response was dominated by HLA-C-restricted CMV-specific TCR beta clonotypes.

Note on this clonotype: Its antigen is undetermined. A junction end diverges from the germline sequence, so it may reflect a read error.

Sequenced input: CD8+ T cells from PBMCs. This TCR came from a human donor in good health (CMV status not recorded). Some clones in this sample may be carry-over from other donors' samples. The chain carries TRBV5-4 and TRBJ2-2; no clear D. The CDR3 here is CVSSRNTGELFF. As DNA, the CDR3 is TGTGTCAGCAGCAGAAACACCGGGGAGCTGTTTTTT. Complete variable domain (other parts from reference TRBV5-4 and TRBJ2-2): ETGVTQSPTHLIKTRGQQVTLRCSSQSGHNTVSWYQQALGQGPQFIFQYYREEENGRGNFPPRFSGLQFPNYSSELNVNALELDDSALYLCVSSRNTGELFFGEGSRLTVL.